The 23 T cell receptor beta chains below come from one sample, sequenced in a study of T cell responses to AZD1222 COVID-19 vaccine. This table comes from immunoSEQ multiplex PCR, and its TCRdb copy is limited to in-frame clones, with some not included. The sample carries approximately 170,000 clones, around 90% recorded once. Sequencing used peripheral blood, obtained 28 days after the second AZD1222 dose. The receptors stem from an adult who received the AZD1222 COVID-19 vaccine.

The chain is built from TRBV19 and TRBJ2-1; 14 bases fit TRBD2. The CDR3 contains 18 residues. V lost 6 bases, J lost 6 bases, and 13 bases stayed unmatched. In germline, CDR1 is LNHDA, CDR2 SQIVND (reference sequence). DNA for the CDR3: TGTGCCAGTAGCAACCCCGGGACTAGCGGGGGCTTTAGCAATGAGCAGTTCTTC. This translates into CASSNPGTSGGFSNEQFF.

The CDR3 DNA is TGTGCCTGCCTATGGGCAGGGACTAACTATGGCTACACCTTC. Encoded protein: CACLWAGTNYGYTF. The chain couples TRBV30 to TRBJ1-2, with a possible D match to TRBD1 (5 bases). With 6 bases removed from V and 0 bases from J, the gap between germline ends came to 14 bases. The CDR3 consists of 14 residues. Germline CDR1 and CDR2: GTSNPN and SVGIG (reference sequence). The whole variable domain, remainder taken from reference TRBV30 and TRBJ1-2, is SQTIHQWPATLVQPVGSPLSLECTVEGTSNPNLYWYRQAAGRGLQLLFYSVGIGQISSEVPQNLSASRPQDRQFILSSKKLLLSDSGFYLCACLWAGTNYGYTFGSGTRLTVV.

The gene calls are TRBV7-2 and TRBJ2-5, with D hard to call. The CDR3 loop spans 14 amino acids. CDR1 is SGHTA, CDR2 FQGNSA, per germline. V lost 1 base to trimming and J lost 2 bases, with 8 bases between them. The CDR3 loop reads CASSLDPGQETQYF. CDR3 bases: TGTGCCAGCAGCTTAGATCCAGGACAAGAGACCCAGTACTTC.

The rearrangement links TRBV10-3 to TRBJ1-4; TRBD1 matches 9 bases. The CDR3 covers 16 residues. The trim removed 0 bases at V and 4 bases at J, leaving 3 bases unmatched. Germline assignment: CDR1 ENHRY and CDR2 SYGVKD. CDR3 nucleotide sequence: TGTGCCATCAGTGAGTCGCTGGGACAGGGTAATGAAAAACTGTTTTTT. This translates into CAISESLGQGNEKLFF.

The V and J genes are TRBV5-5 and TRBJ2-1; D gene uncertain. Trimming took 4 bases from V and 8 from J, leaving 13 bases between them. Looked up from germline, CDR1 is SGHKS and CDR2 is YYEKEE (reference sequence). There are 13 residues in the CDR3. CDR3 in amino acids: CASSPLVHDEQFF. CDR3 nucleotide sequence: TGTGCCAGCAGCCCCCTGGTCCACGATGAGCAGTTCTTC.

This sequence joins TRBV3-1 (or the pseudogene TRBV3-2) and TRBJ2-5, with 9 bases identical to TRBD2. V was clipped by 8 bases and J by 6 bases; unmatched bases: 13. The length of the CDR3 is 15 residues. The germline CDR1 and CDR2 sequences are LGHDT and YNNKEL (reference sequence). The CDR3 loop reads CASWGGLAKVKTQYF. For the CDR3, the DNA is TGTGCCAGCTGGGGCGGACTAGCGAAGGTAAAGACCCAGTACTTC.

The chain combines TRBV19 with TRBJ1-5; weak D call: TRBD1 (6 bases). The length of the CDR3 is 17 residues. V was trimmed by 4 bases and J by 0 bases, leaving 16 bases between them. Looked up from germline, CDR1 is LNHDA and CDR2 is SQIVND (reference sequence). The CDR3 loop reads CASSRPRDTHSNQPQHF. The CDR3 nucleotides read TGTGCCAGTAGTAGACCCCGGGACACCCATAGCAATCAGCCCCAGCATTTT.

This chain joins TRBV30 and TRBJ1-6; no definite D call. This CDR3 comprises 17 residues. The germline V gene has CDR1 GTSNPN and CDR2 SVGIG (reference sequence). Trimming left V 0 bases short and J 7 bases short, with 19 bases between. The CDR3 bases are TGTGCCTGGAGTGTATCCCGACACTTCTCTCTAAATTCACCCCTCCACTTT. This codes for CAWSVSRHFSLNSPLHF. The whole variable domain, remainder taken from reference TRBV30 and TRBJ1-6, is SQTIHQWPATLVQPVGSPLSLECTVEGTSNPNLYWYRQAAGRGLQLLFYSVGIGQISSEVPQNLSASRPQDRQFILSSKKLLLSDSGFYLCAWSVSRHFSLNSPLHFGNGTRLTVT.

This chain connects TRBV12-3 or TRBV12-4 to TRBJ2-3; a possible D gene is TRBD2 (6 bases). The CDR3 totals 11 residues. Trimming took off 7 bases at V and 6 bases at J, with 8 bases between the two ends. The CDR3 loop is CASTLADTQYF. The CDR3 region has the DNA TGTGCCAGCACCCTAGCGGATACGCAGTATTTT.

J is TRBJ1-2 and V is TRBV2; D uncertain. Trimming removed 0 bases at V and 8 bases at J, with 16 bases between. Germline CDR1 reads SNHLY; CDR2 reads FYNNEI. CDR3 length equals 15 residues. CDR3: CASSEALWQAGGYTF. Here the CDR3 DNA reads TGTGCCAGCAGTGAAGCGCTTTGGCAGGCGGGGGGCTACACCTTC. Supplemented by reference TRBV2 and TRBJ1-2, the full variable domain reads EPEVTQTPSHQVTQMGQEVILRCVPISNHLYFYWYRQILGQKVEFLVSFYNNEISEKSEIFDDQFSVERPDGSNFTLKIRSTKLEDSAMYFCASSEALWQAGGYTFGSGTRLTVV.

This clone appeared once. J is TRBJ2-7 and V is TRBV5-1; TRBD1 or TRBD2 may be the D gene (5 bases each). Per germline, CDR1 SGHRS and CDR2 YFSETQ. This CDR3 is built from 13 residues. The V end lost 5 bases, the J end lost 5 bases, and 14 bases lay between the germline ends. In DNA form, the CDR3 reads TGCGCCAGCAGGCCGGGGCGAGGCGACGAGCAGTACTTC. This gives the protein CASRPGRGDEQYF.

This clone showed up just once. The CDR3 DNA reads as TGTGCCAGCAACCTAGACCCAGCGGGCCAGACCCAGTACTTC. Its translation is CASNLDPAGQTQYF. The V and J genes are TRBV7-6 and TRBJ2-5; D might be TRBD2 (6 bases). V gave up 7 bases and J gave up 6 bases, with 18 bases separating them. The CDR3 loop spans 14 amino acids. Germline V gene data show CDR1 as SGHVS and CDR2 as FNYEAQ. The whole variable domain, remainder taken from reference TRBV7-6 and TRBJ2-5, is GAGVSQSPRYKVTKRGQDVALRCDPISGHVSLYWYRQALGQGPEFLTYFNYEAQQDKSGLPNDRFSAERPEGSISTLTIQRTEQRDSAMYRCASNLDPAGQTQYFGPGTRLLVL.

The V and J genes are TRBV15 and TRBJ1-3; 8 nucleotides agree with TRBD1. This CDR3 spans 16 amino acids. Germline V gene sequence: CDR1 LNHNV, CDR2 YYDKDF (reference sequence). V was clipped by 6 bases and J by 2 bases; unmatched bases: 9. The CDR3 bases are TGTGCCACCAGGTCTGGGGACAGGTCCACTGGAAACACCATATATTTT. As protein: CATRSGDRSTGNTIYF.

The chain has TRBV6-5 and TRBJ2-1; 9 bases map to TRBD1. V shed 8 bases, J shed 4 bases, and the junction held 9 bases outside the gene matches. This CDR3 spans 15 amino acids. CDR1 is MNHEY, CDR2 SVGAGI, per germline. CDR3 sequence (DNA): TGTGCCAGCGGAGCCGCCGGGACAGGGTACAATGAGCAGTTCTTC. Amino acid sequence: CASGAAGTGYNEQFF.

The rearrangement joins TRBV24-1 to TRBJ1-5; tentatively, D is TRBD1 (5 bases). CDR1 is KGHDR and CDR2 is SFDVKD in the germline V gene. Trimming pared 3 bases from V and 6 bases from J, leaving 14 bases between. The length of the CDR3 is 15 residues. CDR3 region: CATSDPRGGGQPQHF. Here the CDR3 DNA reads TGTGCCACCAGTGATCCCCGGGGGGGAGGTCAGCCCCAGCATTTT.

The V gene is TRBV19, the J gene TRBJ1-2; D ambiguous. Germline CDR1 is LNHDA and CDR2 is SQIVND (reference sequence). V gave up 7 bases and J gave up 4 bases, with 16 bases separating them. The CDR3 has 14 residues. For the CDR3, the DNA is TGTGCCAGTATCGGGATAAACGCTATCTATGGCTACACCTTC. Translation: CASIGINAIYGYTF. Drawing the rest from reference TRBV19 and TRBJ1-2, the complete variable domain is DGGITQSPKYLFRKEGQNVTLSCEQNLNHDAMYWYRQDPGQGLRLIYYSQIVNDFQKGDIAEGYSVSREKKESFPLTVTSAQKNPTAFYLCASIGINAIYGYTFGSGTRLTVV.

The genes are TRBV6-5 and TRBJ1-4; D unclear. The ends were cut back, 3 bases at V and 4 bases at J, with 15 bases in the middle. The germline V gene has CDR1 MNHEY and CDR2 SVGAGI. The CDR3 extends over 16 amino acids. CDR3 region: CASSYGPLFSNEKLFF. As DNA, the CDR3 is TGTGCCAGCAGTTATGGTCCGCTCTTTAGTAATGAAAAACTGTTTTTT.

This clone occurred a few times. The V call is TRBV11-3, the J call TRBJ1-5, with 9 positions matching TRBD1. Germline CDR1 and CDR2: SGHNT and YENEEA. Trimming at V came to 7 bases and at J to 0 bases, leaving 4 bases not matched to a gene. The CDR3 sequence is 15 residues long. The CDR3 reads CASIRQGDSNQPQHF. As DNA, the CDR3 is TGTGCCAGCATCCGACAGGGGGATAGCAATCAGCCCCAGCATTTT. Combining the CDR3 with reference TRBV11-3 and TRBJ1-5 gives the whole variable domain EAGVVQSPRYKIIEKKQPVAFWCNPISGHNTLYWYLQNLGQGPELLIRYENEEAVDDSQLPKDRFSAERLKGVDSTLKIQPAELGDSAVYLCASIRQGDSNQPQHFGDGTRLSIL.

Only a few counts were recorded for this clone. The CDR3 coding sequence is TGTGCCAGCAGCCCGGAGGGTGGAAGGACTGAAGCTTTCTTT. Protein product: CASSPEGGRTEAFF. The genes are TRBV6-4 and TRBJ1-1; no clear D gene. The V and J ends lost 6 bases and 5 bases respectively, with 16 bases between them. CDR1 is MRHNA and CDR2 is SNTAGT in the germline V gene. The CDR3 length is 14 residues.

The CDR3 DNA is TGTGCCAGCAGCTTAGGATGGACAGATACGCAGTATTTT. It yields the protein CASSLGWTDTQYF. J is TRBJ2-3 and V is TRBV7-8; no clear D gene. The CDR3 totals 13 residues. Deletions cut 1 base from V and 3 bases from J, with 5 bases between. Per the germline V gene, CDR1 is SGHVS and CDR2 is FQNEAQ. Complete variable domain (other parts from reference TRBV7-8 and TRBJ2-3): GAGVSQSPRYKVAKRGQDVALRCDPISGHVSLFWYQQALGQGPEFLTYFQNEAQLDKSGLPSDRFFAERPEGSVSTLKIQRTQQEDSAVYLCASSLGWTDTQYFGPGTRLTVL.

V usage is TRBV7-3 and J usage is TRBJ2-1; D gene ambiguous. V lost 4 bases and J 5 bases, leaving 9 bases between the germline ends. From germline, CDR1 is SGHTA and CDR2 FQGTGA. This CDR3 comprises 13 residues. In DNA form, the CDR3 reads TGTGCCAGCAGCTCGCGACTCGACAATGAGCAGTTCTTC. Encoded protein: CASSSRLDNEQFF. Variable domain in full (rest from reference TRBV7-3 and TRBJ2-1): GAGVSQTPSNKVTEKGKYVELRCDPISGHTALYWYRQSLGQGPEFLIYFQGTGAADDSGLPNDRFFAVRPEGSVSTLKIQRTERGDSAVYLCASSSRLDNEQFFGPGTRLTVL.

The chain joins TRBV30 to TRBJ1-5, with D possibly being TRBD1 (5 bases). This CDR3 contains 14 residues. V was cut by 1 base and J by 10 bases, with 17 bases left in between. The germline CDR1 and CDR2 sequences are GTSNPN and SVGIG (reference sequence). The CDR3 coding sequence is TGTGCCTGGAGTGAAACTGCGGGGGGTTATCCCCAGCATTTT. Encoded protein: CAWSETAGGYPQHF.

The chain has TRBV30 and TRBJ2-5, with D uncertain. The CDR3 runs to 11 residues. Germline V lookup: CDR1 GTSNPN, CDR2 SVGIG (reference sequence). Trimming took off 5 bases at V and 3 bases at J, with 7 bases between the two ends. The CDR3 DNA sequence: TGTGCCTGGTGTACCGAAGAGACCCAGTACTTC. The encoded protein is CAWCTEETQYF.